This T cell receptor beta chain was profiled in a study of cytomegalovirus exposure and HLA in healthy donors. Study findings and constraints: TCR beta chain V- and J-gene trimming was linked, in a later analysis, to a missense variant in DCLRE1C. It was around 160 TCR beta chains that were listed as cytomegalovirus-associated. Later analysis reportedly placed an Asian-associated ancestry cluster below the roughly 600-donor mean in N-insertions.

This CDR3 is 12 amino acids long. Germline CDR1 SQVTM, CDR2 ANQGSEA. Turning to this clone: Antigen unknown.

The primer mix had 60 Vbeta and 13 Jbeta primers. TCRdb's table, derived via immunoSEQ multiplex PCR, lists solely in-frame clones and lacks some. The sample carries about 140,000 clones, 82% recorded once. The sequenced sample consisted of PBMCs. The clonotype comes from an older woman in good health and CMV-seropositive. The chain links TRBV29-1 to TRBJ2-5; maybe TRBD2 (5 bases). Judging by the DNA end, TRBJ2-7 fits better; the J call may be wrong. CDR3 sequence reads: CSAVLGVYEQYF. For the CDR3, the DNA is TGCAGCGCCGTACTCGGGGTTTACGAGCAGTACTTC.